One and the same sample provided the 20 T cell receptor beta chains below, sequenced in a study of blood T cell repertoires in COVID-19. Clones were sequenced by immunoSEQ multiplex PCR, and TCRdb holds only the in-frame ones, with some missing. The table has 15,000 to 20,000 clones, around 88% seen once. Sequencing was performed on peripheral blood. Receptor source: a human donor in a cohort sampled during active COVID-19.

This chain uses TRBV19 with TRBJ2-6, with D perhaps TRBD2 (6 bases). In germline, CDR1 is LNHDA, CDR2 SQIVND (reference sequence). V gave up 5 bases and J gave up 0 bases, with 17 bases separating them. The CDR3 extends over 18 amino acids. The CDR3 sequence: CASSPYAGGNSGANVLTF. The DNA of the CDR3 is TGTGCCAGTAGTCCGTACGCCGGGGGTAACTCTGGGGCCAACGTCCTGACTTTC.

V gene TRBV5-1 combines with J gene TRBJ2-3; TRBD2 agrees at 8 bases. With V trimmed by 2 bases and J by 0 bases, 8 bases remained unmatched. The CDR3 consists of 17 residues. CDR1 SGHRS and CDR2 YFSETQ come from the germline V gene. For the CDR3, the DNA is TGCGCCAGCAGCTTTGAGCGGGAGAAAACTAGCACAGATACGCAGTATTTT. Translated: CASSFEREKTSTDTQYF.

Notes on this clone: This sample includes further DNA sequences coding for the same CDR3. The chain recombines TRBV5-1 with TRBJ2-7; a possible D gene is TRBD2 (6 bases). Trimming took off 4 bases at V and 6 bases at J, with 11 bases between the two ends. Germline lookup yields CDR1 SGHRS and CDR2 YFSETQ. This CDR3 comprises 12 residues. CDR3 region: CASSTGTGEQYF. The CDR3 nucleotides are TGCGCCAGCAGCACCGGGACTGGCGAGCAGTACTTC.

V gene TRBV6-6 combines with J gene TRBJ2-2, with TRBD1 matching over 10 bases. In germline, CDR1 is MNHNY, CDR2 SVGAGI (reference sequence). The CDR3 runs to 16 residues. V lost 5 bases and J lost 6; bases outside the gene matches: 9. The CDR3 loop reads CASSHDRGPKPGELFF. CDR3 nucleotide sequence: TGTGCCAGCAGTCACGACAGGGGGCCCAAGCCCGGGGAGCTGTTTTTT.

The V call is TRBV6-1, the J call TRBJ1-3; D is uncertain. Deletions cut 2 bases from V and 0 bases from J, with 11 bases between. CDR3 length: 16 residues. Germline lookup yields CDR1 MNHNS and CDR2 SASEGT. The CDR3 DNA reads TGTGCCAGCAGTGAAATCGGGGAAGGCTCTGGAAACACCATATATTTT. Its protein product is CASSEIGEGSGNTIYF.

This sequence joins TRBV10-3 and TRBJ2-3; 7 positions match TRBD2. The V and J ends lost 3 bases and 2 bases, in that order; junction bases with no gene match: 14. This CDR3 has 18 amino acids. CDR1 ENHRY and CDR2 SYGVKD come from the germline V gene. The CDR3 sequence: CAISDLSFSGPDTDTQYF. For the CDR3, the DNA is TGTGCCATCAGTGATCTGTCCTTTAGCGGGCCGGACACAGATACGCAGTATTTT.

The chain couples TRBV7-2 to TRBJ2-3, with D possibly matching TRBD2 (5 bases). CDR3 size: 15 residues. Germline values: CDR1 SGHTA, CDR2 FQGNSA. V gave up 5 bases and J gave up 2 bases, with 14 bases separating them. The CDR3 nucleotides read TGTGCCAGCAGCCCCGACTACTCCAACACAGATACGCAGTATTTT. This encodes CASSPDYSNTDTQYF.

The chain employs TRBV6-6 and TRBJ1-1; D is undetermined. Trimming removed 0 bases at V and 4 bases at J, with 12 bases between. Germline V gene sequence: CDR1 MNHNY, CDR2 SVGAGI (reference sequence). CDR3 length: 15 residues. The CDR3 reads CASSYSARSGTEAFF. The CDR3 DNA sequence: TGTGCCAGCAGTTACTCGGCTAGGTCGGGCACTGAAGCTTTCTTT.

The chain couples TRBV10-3 to TRBJ2-2; TRBD2 matches 9 bases. J was trimmed by 1 base and V by 0 bases; bases with no gene match: 3. There are 17 residues in the CDR3. Germline CDR1 and CDR2: ENHRY and SYGVKD. The CDR3 is CAISESRTSVNTGELFF. CDR3 DNA sequence: TGTGCCATCAGTGAGTCCCGGACTAGCGTGAACACCGGGGAGCTGTTTTTT.

The rearrangement links TRBV5-1 to TRBJ2-7; 7 bases align to TRBD2. Germline-derived CDR1 and CDR2 are SGHRS and YFSETQ. The CDR3 totals 18 residues. The junction had 16 bases not matched to a gene; V was cut back by 2 bases and J by 2 bases. The chain's CDR3 is CASSFLSNTAGTAYEQYF. DNA of the CDR3: TGCGCCAGCAGCTTTTTATCTAATACAGCGGGAACCGCCTACGAGCAGTACTTC.

The V call is TRBV14, the J call TRBJ2-1; D remains ambiguous. This CDR3 has 13 residues. V was trimmed by 4 bases and J by 5 bases, leaving 9 bases between them. Germline V lookup: CDR1 SGHDN, CDR2 FVKESK. This chain's CDR3 is CASSPRGNNEQFF. CDR3 coding DNA: TGTGCCAGCAGCCCCCGCGGTAACAATGAGCAGTTCTTC.

The J gene is TRBJ2-1, the V gene TRBV15, with D perhaps TRBD1 (5 bases). V was shortened by 5 bases and J by 2 bases, with 13 bases between the two germline ends. The CDR3 covers 15 residues. CDR1 is LNHNV, CDR2 YYDKDF, per germline (reference sequence). CDR3 DNA sequence: TGTGCCACCAGCCGAGTGACAGATACCTACAATGAGCAGTTCTTC. This encodes CATSRVTDTYNEQFF.

The chain joins TRBV7-9 to TRBJ2-6, with D perhaps matching TRBD1 (6 bases). CDR1 SEHNR and CDR2 FQNEAQ come from the germline V gene (reference sequence). Trimming pared 6 bases from V and 0 bases from J, leaving 9 bases between. The CDR3 is 15 residues long. CDR3 coding DNA: TGTGCCAGCAGTTACAGGGACTCTGGGGCCAACGTCCTGACTTTC. It translates to CASSYRDSGANVLTF.

DNA of the CDR3: TGTGCCAGCAGCTCTGGGGGGTTCGCAGATACGCAGTATTTT. As protein: CASSSGGFADTQYF. The chain couples TRBV7-2 to TRBJ2-3; D perhaps matches TRBD2 (6 bases). Trimming shortened V by 4 bases and J by 4 bases, and 12 bases separated the two germline ends. Looked up from germline, CDR1 is SGHTA and CDR2 is FQGNSA. The CDR3 spans 14 residues.

This clone was recorded once. The chain is built from TRBV12-3 or TRBV12-4 and TRBJ2-7; tentative D call: TRBD2 (6 bases). The CDR3 is 12 residues long. The V and J ends lost 4 bases and 6 bases respectively, with 10 bases between them. CDR3 protein: CASSSPLAEQYF. The CDR3 nucleotides are TGTGCCAGCAGTTCCCCACTAGCCGAGCAGTACTTC.

This chain joins TRBV19 and TRBJ2-2, with D maybe TRBD2 (5 bases). Looked up from germline, CDR1 is LNHDA and CDR2 is SQIVND (reference sequence). Trimming removed 9 bases at V and 5 bases at J, with 19 bases between. There are 15 residues in the CDR3. The CDR3 DNA is TGTGCCAGCACTTCCATCACCCGGGGTACCGGGGAGCTGTTTTTT. The encoded protein is CASTSITRGTGELFF. The variable domain in full, with the rest retrieved from reference TRBV19 and TRBJ2-2, is DGGITQSPKYLFRKEGQNVTLSCEQNLNHDAMYWYRQDPGQGLRLIYYSQIVNDFQKGDIAEGYSVSREKKESFPLTVTSAQKNPTAFYLCASTSITRGTGELFFGEGSRLTVL.

The chain links TRBV5-1 to TRBJ1-4; D gene ambiguous. The CDR3 has 15 residues. CDR1 and CDR2 (germline): SGHRS, YFSETQ. V lost 0 bases to trimming and J lost 7 bases, with 13 bases between them. The CDR3 reads CASSLGRRVGEKLFF. The CDR3 DNA follows: TGCGCCAGCAGCTTGGGACGGAGGGTCGGTGAAAAACTGTTTTTT.

In nucleotides, the CDR3 is TGTGCCAGCTCCCAACAGGACTATGGCTACACCTTC. It specifies CASSQQDYGYTF. V and J are TRBV18 and TRBJ1-2; D might be TRBD1 (5 bases). The CDR3 length is 12 residues. V was cut by 6 bases and J by 3 bases, with 8 bases left in between. Germline V gene sequence: CDR1 KGHSH, CDR2 LQKENI.

The rearrangement uses TRBV18 and TRBJ2-7; 7 nucleotides agree with TRBD1. The germline V gene encodes CDR1 KGHSH and CDR2 LQKENI. V lost 3 bases to trimming and J lost 2 bases; unmatched junction nucleotides: 7. The CDR3 is made up of 15 amino acids. This CDR3 is CASSPPGTVAYEQYF. CDR3 in DNA: TGTGCCAGCTCACCTCCCGGGACAGTTGCCTACGAGCAGTACTTC.

This chain joins TRBV7-6 and TRBJ1-2; a weak D match, TRBD1 (6 bases). This CDR3 is 15 amino acids long. Trimming pared 1 base from V and 7 bases from J, leaving 16 bases between. Germline CDR1 SGHVS, CDR2 FNYEAQ. DNA of the CDR3: TGTGCCAGCAGCTTAGGAGCCAGGGGCTCGGGTGGCTACACCTTC. Amino acids: CASSLGARGSGGYTF.